Shown below are 28 T cell receptor beta chains from a single sample sequenced in a study of CD8 T cells in ankylosing spondylitis. TCRdb called the 5' RACE reads again in MiXCR, with one record for every CDR3 protein. This table holds around 140,000 distinct CDR3 sequences, over 10% found once. The sequencing sample was made of blood, either unsorted or a sorted T cell fraction (not recorded which). These receptors were obtained from a female donor with ankylosing spondylitis or in good health (not recorded which).

The sample holds many counts of this clonotype. V usage is TRBV6-1 and J usage is TRBJ2-7; tentatively, D is TRBD1 or TRBD2 (5 bases each). Between the trimmed V and J ends, which lost 8 bases and 0 bases, there was a span of 11 bases. The CDR3 has 13 residues. CDR1 MNHNS and CDR2 SASEGT come from the germline V gene. CDR3 coding DNA: TGTGCCAGCGGGGGACGGGACTCCTACGAGCAGTACTTC. As protein: CASGGRDSYEQYF.

This clonotype was counted a few times. V gene TRBV18 combines with J gene TRBJ1-2; D possibly corresponds to TRBD1 (6 bases). In germline, CDR1 is KGHSH, CDR2 LQKENI. Deletions cut 10 bases from V and 7 bases from J, with 22 bases between. The CDR3 has 14 amino acids. The CDR3 nucleotides are TGTGCCAACCAAGATAGTCGACAGGCATCTGGCTACACCTTC. Amino acids: CANQDSRQASGYTF.

This clonotype came up a few times. The CDR3 region has the DNA TGCAGCGTTGAAGTGGGGACGGGACAGCCCCAGCATTTT. It is translated as CSVEVGTGQPQHF. V is TRBV29-1 and J is TRBJ1-5; maybe TRBD1 (5 bases). V dropped 1 base and J dropped 7 bases, with 11 bases sitting between them. Per germline, CDR1 SQVTM and CDR2 ANQGSEA. This CDR3 comprises 13 residues.

The chain is built from TRBV28 and TRBJ1-2; D gene uncertain. Per germline, CDR1 MDHEN and CDR2 SYDVKM. This CDR3 spans 13 amino acids. The V gene lost 10 bases and the J gene lost 4 bases, with 16 bases spanning the gap. CDR3: CATLISGSYGYTF. The CDR3 DNA follows: TGTGCCACCCTAATATCGGGATCCTATGGCTACACCTTC.

This clonotype has ten or more counts. The chain combines TRBV12-3 or TRBV12-4 with TRBJ1-5, with 7 bases that match TRBD1. This CDR3 has 15 residues. J gave up 6 bases and V 4 bases, and 9 bases lay outside the gene matches. This CDR3 reads CASSSRTGGSQPQHF. In DNA form, the CDR3 reads TGTGCCAGCAGTTCTAGGACAGGCGGGAGTCAGCCCCAGCATTTT.

This clonotype was found many times. The chain combines TRBV11-2 with TRBJ2-1; D is unclear. CDR3 size: 13 residues. Trimming pared 5 bases from V and 3 bases from J, leaving 8 bases between. Germline assignment: CDR1 SGHAT and CDR2 FQNNGV. CDR3 sequence (DNA): TGTGCCAGCAGCCCGGTCGTCTACAATGAGCAGTTCTTC. Translated: CASSPVVYNEQFF. The variable domain in full, with the rest retrieved from reference TRBV11-2 and TRBJ2-1, is EAGVAQSPRYKIIEKRQSVAFWCNPISGHATLYWYQQILGQGPKLLIQFQNNGVVDDSQLPKDRFSAERLKGVDSTLKIQPAKLEDSAVYLCASSPVVYNEQFFGPGTRLTVL.

This clonotype was observed at least ten times. This chain joins TRBV28 and TRBJ1-1; D not certain. Trimming removed 10 bases from V and 5 bases from J, with 20 bases in between. CDR3 length equals 14 residues. CDR1 and CDR2 from the germline V gene are MDHEN and SYDVKM. The CDR3 DNA follows: TGTGCCACCTTAAAAGAACAGCGAGGGACTGAAGCTTTCTTT. Translated, it gives CATLKEQRGTEAFF.

This clonotype came up many times. The chain combines TRBV10-1 with TRBJ2-7; D gene uncertain. With 2 bases removed from V and 2 bases from J, the gap between germline ends came to 7 bases. The germline CDR1 and CDR2 sequences are WNHNN and SYGVQD (reference sequence). The CDR3 is made up of 13 amino acids. The CDR3 sequence: CASSEASTYEQYF. CDR3 DNA: TGCGCCAGCAGTGAGGCATCCACCTACGAGCAGTACTTC.

This clonotype was seen ten or more times. The gene calls are TRBV29-1 and TRBJ1-6; maybe TRBD1 (5 bases). Between the trimmed V and J ends, which lost 4 bases and 4 bases, there was a span of 11 bases. CDR1 SQVTM and CDR2 ANQGSEA come from the germline V gene. This CDR3 has 14 amino acids. The CDR3, as DNA: TGCAGCGTTGCGGCGGCAGGGTATAATTCACCCCTCCACTTT. Translating it yields CSVAAAGYNSPLHF.

The V gene is TRBV5-5, the J gene TRBJ1-5; D gene ambiguous. V lost 2 bases to trimming and J lost 5 bases, with 20 bases between them. Germline lookup yields CDR1 SGHKS and CDR2 YYEKEE (reference sequence). This CDR3 is 17 amino acids long. The CDR3 is CASSFSPTETFYQPQHF. The CDR3 DNA reads as TGTGCCAGCAGCTTCAGTCCGACGGAAACTTTTTATCAGCCCCAGCATTTT.

The genes are TRBV29-1 and TRBJ2-5; TRBD2 aligns across 13 bases. The germline V gene encodes CDR1 SQVTM and CDR2 ANQGSEA. The junction had 5 bases not matched to a gene; V was cut back by 7 bases and J by 3 bases. This CDR3 contains 14 residues. CDR3 DNA sequence: TGCAGCGCAACCGGGACTAGCGGGGAAGAGACCCAGTACTTC. It yields the protein CSATGTSGEETQYF.

This clonotype was seen at least ten times. The chain couples TRBV12-3 or TRBV12-4 to TRBJ2-2, with 8 bases aligning to TRBD1. This CDR3 has 14 amino acids. With 7 bases clipped from V and 5 bases from J, the junction kept 6 bases outside the gene matches. Here the CDR3 reads CASKGTGRTGELFF. CDR3 nucleotide sequence: TGTGCCAGCAAAGGGACAGGAAGGACCGGGGAGCTGTTTTTT.

This clonotype was seen repeatedly, ten times or more. The chain uses TRBV5-1 and TRBJ2-5; no clear D gene. The V end was cut by 7 bases, the J end by 2 bases, with 21 bases between. Germline V gene lookup returns CDR1 SGHRS and CDR2 YFSETQ. The CDR3 loop spans 16 amino acids. The CDR3 DNA follows: TGCGCCAGCCGCCCGCTCTTGATCACCAATCAAGAGACCCAGTACTTC. It encodes CASRPLLITNQETQYF.

This clonotype was found many times. The chain is built from TRBV10-2 and TRBJ1-2; possible D gene TRBD1, 6 bases. V lost 3 bases, J lost 7 bases, and 12 bases lay in between. Germline V gives CDR1 WSHSY, CDR2 SAAADI. The CDR3 spans 13 residues. CDR3 in amino acids: CASSEPGGGGYTF. CDR3 DNA: TGCGCCAGCAGTGAACCGGGAGGGGGTGGCTACACCTTC.

To note about this clonotype: A read error may be the cause here, since a much bigger clone is one base away. The chain links TRBV5-1 to TRBJ2-7, with TRBD1 matching over 7 bases. The CDR3 sequence is 15 residues long. Per the germline V gene, CDR1 is SGHRS and CDR2 is YFSETQ. CDR3 residues: CASRPSRDRVRERYF. In DNA form, the CDR3 reads TGCGCCAGCAGACCCTCCCGGGACAGAGTACGCGAGCGGTACTTC.

This clonotype was counted many times. The rearrangement joins TRBV5-1 to TRBJ2-1, with D perhaps assigned TRBD1 or TRBD2 (5 bases each). CDR1 and CDR2 from the germline V gene are SGHRS and YFSETQ. V was clipped by 5 bases and J by 0 bases, with 15 bases between them. The CDR3 spans 16 residues. This chain's CDR3 is CASSQGTLSSYNEQFF. The CDR3 region has the DNA TGCGCCAGCAGTCAAGGGACGCTCAGCTCCTACAATGAGCAGTTCTTC. The full variable domain, in which reference TRBV5-1 and TRBJ2-1 provide the parts outside the CDR3, is KAGVTQTPRYLIKTRGQQVTLSCSPISGHRSVSWYQQTPGQGLQFLFEYFSETQRNKGNFPGRFSGRQFSNSRSEMNVSTLELGDSALYLCASSQGTLSSYNEQFFGPGTRLTVL.

This clonotype was recorded at least ten times. The V gene is TRBV11-2, the J gene TRBJ2-5, with 9 bases identical to TRBD2. The CDR3 contains 17 residues. CDR1 is SGHAT and CDR2 is FQNNGV in the germline V gene. Trimming took 0 bases from V and 1 from J; bases not matched to a gene: 6. CDR3 DNA sequence: TGTGCCAGCAGCTTAGAACCGAGCGGGGGGATCCAAGAGACCCAGTACTTC. This encodes CASSLEPSGGIQETQYF.

J is TRBJ2-7 and V is TRBV11-2; maybe TRBD2 (5 bases). V was trimmed by 6 bases and J by 4 bases, leaving 13 bases between them. Per the germline V gene, CDR1 is SGHAT and CDR2 is FQNNGV. The CDR3 has 13 residues. The CDR3 coding sequence is TGTGCCAGCAGGATAAGCGGCGAGTACGAGCAGTACTTC. Protein: CASRISGEYEQYF.

The table lists this clonotype with many counts. CDR3 sequence reads: CASTPRALSYEQYF. In DNA form, the CDR3 reads TGTGCCAGCACCCCCCGGGCTCTCTCCTACGAGCAGTACTTC. The V and J genes are TRBV6-1 and TRBJ2-7; no firm D call. This CDR3 has 14 residues. Germline V CDR1 and CDR2: MNHNS, SASEGT. V was pared by 7 bases and J by 0 bases, with 13 bases between.

The sample holds many counts of this clonotype. Here the CDR3 DNA reads TGTGCCAGCAGCTTACTCCGGACAGGGTCGAGGAACAATGAGCAGTTCTTC. Translated: CASSLLRTGSRNNEQFF. The chain uses TRBV11-2 and TRBJ2-1; 8 positions agree with TRBD1. The V gene's germline CDR1 is SGHAT and CDR2 FQNNGV. The trim removed 2 bases at V and 5 bases at J, leaving 11 bases unmatched. CDR3 length: 17 amino acids.

The table lists this clonotype with many counts. The chain links TRBV29-1 to TRBJ2-1; TRBD2 aligns across 13 bases. This CDR3 is built from 17 residues. The J segment lost 7 bases and the V segment lost 3 bases, leaving 12 bases of the junction unmatched. In germline, CDR1 is SQVTM, CDR2 ANQGSEA. The CDR3 nucleotides read TGCAGCGTTGAGTGGGGGGGACTAGCGGGGTCTTGGAATGAGCAGTTCTTC. This sequence encodes CSVEWGGLAGSWNEQFF.

This clonotype appeared many times. The chain uses TRBV20-1 and TRBJ1-5, with no clear D. Looked up from germline, CDR1 is DFQATT and CDR2 is SNEGSKA (reference sequence). CDR3 size: 12 residues. The ends were cut back, 0 bases at V and 3 bases at J, with 3 bases in the middle. The CDR3 DNA reads as TGCAGTGCTAGAGATGTCAATCAGCCCCAGCATTTT. Translated: CSARDVNQPQHF.

This clonotype appeared many times. The CDR3 DNA reads TGTGCCAGCAGTTTTGATAGTTATTCACCCCTCCACTTT. This sequence encodes CASSFDSYSPLHF. The gene calls are TRBV27 and TRBJ1-6; D gene unclear. The CDR3 loop spans 13 amino acids. With 3 bases removed from V and 8 bases from J, the gap between germline ends came to 8 bases. The germline gives CDR1 MNHEY, CDR2 SMNVEV (reference sequence).

A note on this clonotype: A junction boundary mismatches the germline segment, possibly from a read error. This sequence joins TRBV9 and TRBJ2-2; TRBD2 matches 9 bases. Germline assignment: CDR1 SGDLS and CDR2 YYNGEE. The CDR3 runs 15 residues. CDR3 sequence reads: CAGSSRGGDTGELFF. The DNA for the CDR3 is TGTGCCGGCAGCTCGCGGGGGGGTGACACCGGGGAGCTGTTTTTT.

This clonotype has at least ten counts. The chain combines TRBV10-3 with TRBJ2-7; 12 bases line up with TRBD2. The ends lost 11 bases at V and 2 bases at J; junction bases unmatched: 4. The CDR3 sequence is 13 residues long. From germline, CDR1 is ENHRY and CDR2 SYGVKD. This CDR3 is CAVLAGGTYEQYF. For the CDR3, the DNA is TGTGCCGTACTAGCGGGGGGAACCTACGAGCAGTACTTC.

This clonotype was seen at least ten times. This chain uses TRBV9 with TRBJ1-1, with 9 bases lining up with TRBD1. The CDR3 sequence is 15 residues long. The junction had 3 bases not matched to a gene; V was cut back by 3 bases and J by 0 bases. From germline, CDR1 is SGDLS and CDR2 YYNGEE. The CDR3 DNA reads TGTGCCAGCAGCGCCCGGACAGGGGTGAACACTGAAGCTTTCTTT. Protein sequence: CASSARTGVNTEAFF.

This clonotype was observed at least ten times. The chain combines TRBV29-1 with TRBJ1-2; D perhaps matches TRBD1 (6 bases). Trimming removed 1 base at V and 4 bases at J, with 22 bases between. Germline CDR1 is SQVTM and CDR2 is ANQGSEA. CDR3 length: 17 amino acids. The CDR3 nucleotides read TGCAGCGTTGAAGCCCTCCATGGGCAGGGGATGATCTATGGCTACACCTTC. Its protein product is CSVEALHGQGMIYGYTF.

This clonotype has ten or more counts. The chain couples TRBV7-8 to TRBJ1-4; 7 bases are a match to TRBD1. V was pared by 4 bases and J by 5 bases, with 7 bases of the junction left unmatched. This CDR3 has 15 residues. The germline gives CDR1 SGHVS, CDR2 FQNEAQ. CDR3 sequence reads: CASSSGQLLNEKLFF. CDR3 DNA sequence: TGTGCCAGCAGCTCGGGACAGCTTCTAAATGAAAAACTGTTTTTT. Together with reference TRBV7-8 and TRBJ1-4, the CDR3 gives the full variable domain: GAGVSQSPRYKVAKRGQDVALRCDPISGHVSLFWYQQALGQGPEFLTYFQNEAQLDKSGLPSDRFFAERPEGSVSTLKIQRTQQEDSAVYLCASSSGQLLNEKLFFGSGTQLSVL.